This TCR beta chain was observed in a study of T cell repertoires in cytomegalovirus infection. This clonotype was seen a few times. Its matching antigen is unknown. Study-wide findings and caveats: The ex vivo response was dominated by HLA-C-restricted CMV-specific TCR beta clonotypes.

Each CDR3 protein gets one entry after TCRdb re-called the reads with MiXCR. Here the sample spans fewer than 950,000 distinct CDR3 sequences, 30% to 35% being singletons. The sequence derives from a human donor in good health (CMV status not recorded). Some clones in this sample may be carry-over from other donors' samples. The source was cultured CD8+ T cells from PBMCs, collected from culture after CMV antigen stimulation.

CDR3 sequence reads: CASTFRGPDTGELFF. The CDR3 DNA sequence: TGTGCCAGCACCTTTAGGGGGCCGGACACCGGGGAGCTGTTTTTT. The rearrangement uses TRBV7-9 and TRBJ2-2; 7 positions agree with TRBD1. The ends lost 7 bases at V and 3 bases at J; junction bases unmatched: 8. The germline gives CDR1 SEHNR, CDR2 FQNEAQ (reference sequence). The CDR3 has 15 amino acids.